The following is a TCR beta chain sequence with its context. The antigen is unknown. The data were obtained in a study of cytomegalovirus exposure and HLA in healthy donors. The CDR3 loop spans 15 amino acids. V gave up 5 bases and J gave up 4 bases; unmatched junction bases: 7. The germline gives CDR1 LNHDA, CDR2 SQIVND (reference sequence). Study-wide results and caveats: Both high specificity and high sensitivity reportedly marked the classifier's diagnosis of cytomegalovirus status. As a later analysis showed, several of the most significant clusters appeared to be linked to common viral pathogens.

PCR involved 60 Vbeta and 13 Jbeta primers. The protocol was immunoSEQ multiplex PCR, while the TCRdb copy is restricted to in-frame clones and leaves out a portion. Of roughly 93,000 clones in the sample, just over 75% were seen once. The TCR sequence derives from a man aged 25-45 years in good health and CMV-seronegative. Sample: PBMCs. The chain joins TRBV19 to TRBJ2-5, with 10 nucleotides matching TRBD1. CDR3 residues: CASSRQGAGLETQYF. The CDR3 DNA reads TGTGCCAGTAGTCGACAGGGGGCGGGTTTAGAGACCCAGTACTTC. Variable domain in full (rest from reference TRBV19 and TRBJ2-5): DGGITQSPKYLFRKEGQNVTLSCEQNLNHDAMYWYRQDPGQGLRLIYYSQIVNDFQKGDIAEGYSVSREKKESFPLTVTSAQKNPTAFYLCASSRQGAGLETQYFGPGTRLLVL.